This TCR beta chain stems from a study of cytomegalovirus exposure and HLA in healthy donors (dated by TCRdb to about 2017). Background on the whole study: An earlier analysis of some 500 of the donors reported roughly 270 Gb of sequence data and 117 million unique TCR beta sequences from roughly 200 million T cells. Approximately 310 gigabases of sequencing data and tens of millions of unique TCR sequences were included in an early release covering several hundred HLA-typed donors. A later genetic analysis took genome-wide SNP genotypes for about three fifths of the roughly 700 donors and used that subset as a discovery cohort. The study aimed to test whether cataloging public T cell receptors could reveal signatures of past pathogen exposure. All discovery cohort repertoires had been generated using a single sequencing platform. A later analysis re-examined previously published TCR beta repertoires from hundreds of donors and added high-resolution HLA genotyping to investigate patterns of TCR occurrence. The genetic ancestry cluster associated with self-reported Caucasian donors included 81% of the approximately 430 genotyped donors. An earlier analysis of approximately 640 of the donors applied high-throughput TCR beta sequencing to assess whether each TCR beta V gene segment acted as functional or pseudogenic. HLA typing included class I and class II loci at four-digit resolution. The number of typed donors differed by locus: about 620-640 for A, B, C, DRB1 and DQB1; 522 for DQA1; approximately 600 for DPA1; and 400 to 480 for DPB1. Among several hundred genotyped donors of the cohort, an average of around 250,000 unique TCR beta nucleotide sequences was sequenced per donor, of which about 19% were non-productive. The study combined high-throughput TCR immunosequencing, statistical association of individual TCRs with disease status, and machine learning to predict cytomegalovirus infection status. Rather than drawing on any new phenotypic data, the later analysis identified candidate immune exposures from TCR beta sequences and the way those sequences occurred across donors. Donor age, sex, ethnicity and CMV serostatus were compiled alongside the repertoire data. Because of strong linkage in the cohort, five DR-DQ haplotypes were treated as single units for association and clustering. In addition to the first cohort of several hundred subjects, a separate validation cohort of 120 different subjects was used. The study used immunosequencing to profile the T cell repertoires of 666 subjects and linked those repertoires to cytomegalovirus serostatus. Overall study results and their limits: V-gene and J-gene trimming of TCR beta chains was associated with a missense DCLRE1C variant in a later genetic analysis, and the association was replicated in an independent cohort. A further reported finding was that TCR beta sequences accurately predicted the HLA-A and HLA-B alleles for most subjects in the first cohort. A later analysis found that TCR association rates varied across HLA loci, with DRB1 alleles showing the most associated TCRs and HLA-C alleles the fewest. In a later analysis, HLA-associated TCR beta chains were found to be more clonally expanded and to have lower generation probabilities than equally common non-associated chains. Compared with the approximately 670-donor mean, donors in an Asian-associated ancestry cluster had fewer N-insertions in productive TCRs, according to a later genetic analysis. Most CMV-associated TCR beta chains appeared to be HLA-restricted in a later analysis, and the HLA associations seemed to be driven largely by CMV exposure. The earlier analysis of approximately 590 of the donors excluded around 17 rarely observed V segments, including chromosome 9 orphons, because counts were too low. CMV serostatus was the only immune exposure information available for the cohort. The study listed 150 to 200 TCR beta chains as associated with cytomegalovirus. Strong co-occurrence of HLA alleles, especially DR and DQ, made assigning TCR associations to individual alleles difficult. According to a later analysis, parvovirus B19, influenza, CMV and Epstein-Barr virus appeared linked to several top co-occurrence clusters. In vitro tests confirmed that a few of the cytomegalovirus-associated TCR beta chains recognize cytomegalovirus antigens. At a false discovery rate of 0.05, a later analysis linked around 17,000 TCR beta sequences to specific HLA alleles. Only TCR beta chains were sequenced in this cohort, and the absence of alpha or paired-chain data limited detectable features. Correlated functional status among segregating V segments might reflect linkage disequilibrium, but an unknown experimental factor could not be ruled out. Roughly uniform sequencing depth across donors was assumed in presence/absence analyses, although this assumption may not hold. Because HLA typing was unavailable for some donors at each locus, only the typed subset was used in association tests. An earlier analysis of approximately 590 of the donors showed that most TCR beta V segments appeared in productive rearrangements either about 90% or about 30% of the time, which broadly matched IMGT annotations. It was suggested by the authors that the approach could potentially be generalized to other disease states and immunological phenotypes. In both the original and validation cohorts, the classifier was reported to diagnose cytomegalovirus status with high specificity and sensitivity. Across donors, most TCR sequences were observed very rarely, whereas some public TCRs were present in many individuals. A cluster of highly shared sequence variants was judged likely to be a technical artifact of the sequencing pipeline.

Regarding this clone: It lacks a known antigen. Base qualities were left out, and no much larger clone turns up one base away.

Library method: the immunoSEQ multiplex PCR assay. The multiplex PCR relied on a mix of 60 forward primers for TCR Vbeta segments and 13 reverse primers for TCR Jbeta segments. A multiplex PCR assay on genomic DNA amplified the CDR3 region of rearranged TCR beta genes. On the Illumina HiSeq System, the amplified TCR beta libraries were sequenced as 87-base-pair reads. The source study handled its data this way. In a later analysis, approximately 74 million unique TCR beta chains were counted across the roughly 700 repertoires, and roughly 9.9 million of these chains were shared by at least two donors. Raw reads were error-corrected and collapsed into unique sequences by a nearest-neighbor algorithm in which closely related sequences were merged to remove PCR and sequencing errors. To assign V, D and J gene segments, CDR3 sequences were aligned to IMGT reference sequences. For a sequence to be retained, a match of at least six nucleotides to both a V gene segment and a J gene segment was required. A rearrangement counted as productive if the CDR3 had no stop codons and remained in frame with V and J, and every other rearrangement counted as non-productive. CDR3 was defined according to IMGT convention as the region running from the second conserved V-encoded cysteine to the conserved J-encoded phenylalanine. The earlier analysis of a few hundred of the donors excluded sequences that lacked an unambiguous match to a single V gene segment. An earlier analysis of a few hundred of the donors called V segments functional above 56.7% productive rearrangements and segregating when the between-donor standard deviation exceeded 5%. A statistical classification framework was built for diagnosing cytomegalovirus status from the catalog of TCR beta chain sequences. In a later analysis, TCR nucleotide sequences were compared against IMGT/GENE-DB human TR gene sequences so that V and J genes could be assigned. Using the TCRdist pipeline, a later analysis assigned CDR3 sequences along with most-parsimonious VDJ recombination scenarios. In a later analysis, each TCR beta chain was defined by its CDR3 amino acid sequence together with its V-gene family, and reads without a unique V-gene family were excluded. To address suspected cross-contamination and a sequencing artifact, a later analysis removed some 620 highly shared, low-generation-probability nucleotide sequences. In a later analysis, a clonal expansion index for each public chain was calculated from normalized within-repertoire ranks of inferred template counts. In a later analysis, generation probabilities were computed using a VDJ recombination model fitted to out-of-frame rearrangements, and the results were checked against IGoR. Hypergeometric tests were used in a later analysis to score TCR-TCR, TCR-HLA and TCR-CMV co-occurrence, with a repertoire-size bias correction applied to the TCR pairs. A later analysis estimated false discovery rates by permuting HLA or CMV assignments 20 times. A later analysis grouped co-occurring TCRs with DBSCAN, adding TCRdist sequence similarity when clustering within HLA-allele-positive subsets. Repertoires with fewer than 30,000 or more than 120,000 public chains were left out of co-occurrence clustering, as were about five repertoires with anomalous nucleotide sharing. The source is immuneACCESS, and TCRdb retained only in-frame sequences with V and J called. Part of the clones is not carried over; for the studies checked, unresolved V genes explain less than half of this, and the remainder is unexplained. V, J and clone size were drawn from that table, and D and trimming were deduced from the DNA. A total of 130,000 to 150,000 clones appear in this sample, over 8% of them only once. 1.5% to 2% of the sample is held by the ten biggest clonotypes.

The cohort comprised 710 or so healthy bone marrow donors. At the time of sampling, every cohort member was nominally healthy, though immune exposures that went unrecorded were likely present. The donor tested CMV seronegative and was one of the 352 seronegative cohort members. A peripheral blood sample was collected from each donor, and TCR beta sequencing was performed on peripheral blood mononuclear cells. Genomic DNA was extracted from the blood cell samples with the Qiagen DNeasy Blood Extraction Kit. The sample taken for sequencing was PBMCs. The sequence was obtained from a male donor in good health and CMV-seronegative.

The sequenced DNA: TGTGCCAGCAGCTTCTGGGACAGCAGCACAGATACGCAGTATTTT. Translated, this gives CASSFWDSSTDTQYF. The rearranged segments are TRBV5-6 and TRBJ2-3, and 7 junction bases match TRBD1. CDR1 SGHDT and CDR2 YYEEEE are derived from the germline V gene. Reading from cysteine to phenylalanine, the CDR3 counts 15 amino acids. Just CDR3 DNA is preserved here, 45 bases in frame from base 1. V trim: 2 bases; J trim: 0 bases; unmatched bases: 3.